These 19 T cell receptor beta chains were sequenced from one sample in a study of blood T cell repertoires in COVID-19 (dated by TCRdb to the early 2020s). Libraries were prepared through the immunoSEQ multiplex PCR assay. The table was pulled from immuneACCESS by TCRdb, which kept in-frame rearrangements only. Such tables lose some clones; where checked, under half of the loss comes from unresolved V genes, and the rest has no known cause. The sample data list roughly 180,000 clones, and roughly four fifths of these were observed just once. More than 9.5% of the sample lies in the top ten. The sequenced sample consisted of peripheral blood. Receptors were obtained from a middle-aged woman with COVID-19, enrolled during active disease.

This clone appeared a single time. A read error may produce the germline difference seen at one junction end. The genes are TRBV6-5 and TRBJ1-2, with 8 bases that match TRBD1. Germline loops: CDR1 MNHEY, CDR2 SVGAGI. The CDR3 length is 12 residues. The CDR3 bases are TGTGCCAGCTCAGGGGGCGCCTATGGCCACACCTTC. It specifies CASSGGAYGHTF.

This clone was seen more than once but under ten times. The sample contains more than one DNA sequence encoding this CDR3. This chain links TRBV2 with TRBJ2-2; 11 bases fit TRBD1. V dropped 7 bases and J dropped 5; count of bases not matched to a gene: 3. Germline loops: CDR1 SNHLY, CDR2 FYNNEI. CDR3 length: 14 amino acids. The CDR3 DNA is TGTGCCAGCATTCGGGACAGGGGGACCGGGGAGCTGTTTTTT. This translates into CASIRDRGTGELFF.

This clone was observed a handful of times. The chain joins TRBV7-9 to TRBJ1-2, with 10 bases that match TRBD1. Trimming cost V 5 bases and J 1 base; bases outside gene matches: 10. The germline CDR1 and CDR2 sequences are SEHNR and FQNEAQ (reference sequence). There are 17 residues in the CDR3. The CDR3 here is CASSPRGGTGVNYGYTF. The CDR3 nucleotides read TGTGCCAGCAGCCCACGTGGGGGGACAGGGGTTAACTATGGCTACACCTTC.

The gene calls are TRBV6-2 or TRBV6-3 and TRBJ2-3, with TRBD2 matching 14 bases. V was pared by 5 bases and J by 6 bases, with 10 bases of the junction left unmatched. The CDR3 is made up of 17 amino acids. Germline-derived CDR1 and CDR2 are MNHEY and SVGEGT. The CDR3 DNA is TGTGCCAGCAGTACTTACGGGACTAGCGGGAGTATGGATACGCAGTATTTT. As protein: CASSTYGTSGSMDTQYF.

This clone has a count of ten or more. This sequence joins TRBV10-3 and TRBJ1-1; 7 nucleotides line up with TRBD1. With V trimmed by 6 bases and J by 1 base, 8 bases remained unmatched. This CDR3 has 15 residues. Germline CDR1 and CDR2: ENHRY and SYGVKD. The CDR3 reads CAIRIGTAKNTEAFF. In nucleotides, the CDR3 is TGTGCCATCAGAATAGGGACAGCCAAGAACACTGAAGCTTTCTTT.

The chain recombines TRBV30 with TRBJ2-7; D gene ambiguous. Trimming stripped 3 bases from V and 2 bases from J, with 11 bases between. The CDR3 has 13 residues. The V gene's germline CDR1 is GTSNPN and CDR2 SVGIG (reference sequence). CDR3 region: CAWRRRGTYEQYF. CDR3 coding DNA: TGTGCCTGGAGGCGACGAGGTACCTACGAGCAGTACTTC.

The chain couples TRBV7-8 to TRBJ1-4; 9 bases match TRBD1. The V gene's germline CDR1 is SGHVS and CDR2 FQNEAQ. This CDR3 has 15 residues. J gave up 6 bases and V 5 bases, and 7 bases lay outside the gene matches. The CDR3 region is CASSLLQGADEKLFF. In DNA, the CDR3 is TGTGCCAGCAGCCTTCTACAGGGGGCGGATGAAAAACTGTTTTTT.

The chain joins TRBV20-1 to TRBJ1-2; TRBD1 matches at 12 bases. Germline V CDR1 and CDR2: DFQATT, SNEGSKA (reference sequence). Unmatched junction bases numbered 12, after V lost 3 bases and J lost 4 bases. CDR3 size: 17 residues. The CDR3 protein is CSASIPGTGGNGYGYTF. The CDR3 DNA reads TGCAGTGCTAGTATTCCCGGGACAGGGGGCAACGGCTATGGCTACACCTTC.

For the CDR3, the DNA is TGTGCCACCAGTGACCCCGTTAGCGGGGGAAACACCGGGGAGCTGTTTTTT. Translating gives CATSDPVSGGNTGELFF. The V call is TRBV24-1, the J call TRBJ2-2; 9 nucleotides match TRBD2. Looked up from germline, CDR1 is KGHDR and CDR2 is SFDVKD. Unmatched junction bases numbered 7, after V lost 4 bases and J lost 2 bases. This CDR3 comprises 17 residues.

As DNA, the CDR3 is TGTGCCAGCAACCACTACGACTCAATGAACACTGAAGCTTTCTTT. Its translation: CASNHYDSMNTEAFF. This chain connects TRBV2 to TRBJ1-1; D is unclear. The V gene lost 7 bases and the J gene lost 0 bases, with 15 bases spanning the gap. The CDR3 contains 15 residues. In germline, CDR1 is SNHLY, CDR2 FYNNEI.

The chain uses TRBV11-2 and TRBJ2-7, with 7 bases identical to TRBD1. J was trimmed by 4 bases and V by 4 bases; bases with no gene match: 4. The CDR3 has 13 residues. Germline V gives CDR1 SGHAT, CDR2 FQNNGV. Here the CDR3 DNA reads TGTGCCAGCAGCTGGACAGGAGCATACGAGCAGTACGTC. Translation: CASSWTGAYEQYV.

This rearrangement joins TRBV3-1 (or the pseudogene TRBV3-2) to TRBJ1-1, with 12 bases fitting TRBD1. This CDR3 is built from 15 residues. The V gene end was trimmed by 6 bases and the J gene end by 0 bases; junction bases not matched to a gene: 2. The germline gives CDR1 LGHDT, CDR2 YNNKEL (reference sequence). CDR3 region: CASRRDRGLNTEAFF. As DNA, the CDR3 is TGTGCCAGCAGACGGGACAGGGGGCTGAACACTGAAGCTTTCTTT.

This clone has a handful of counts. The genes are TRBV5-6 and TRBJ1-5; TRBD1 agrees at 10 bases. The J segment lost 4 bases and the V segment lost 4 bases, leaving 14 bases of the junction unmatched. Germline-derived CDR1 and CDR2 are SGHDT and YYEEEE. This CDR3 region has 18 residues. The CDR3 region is CASSHRNRQGAANQPQHF. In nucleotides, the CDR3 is TGTGCCAGCAGCCACCGAAATCGACAGGGGGCGGCAAATCAGCCCCAGCATTTT.

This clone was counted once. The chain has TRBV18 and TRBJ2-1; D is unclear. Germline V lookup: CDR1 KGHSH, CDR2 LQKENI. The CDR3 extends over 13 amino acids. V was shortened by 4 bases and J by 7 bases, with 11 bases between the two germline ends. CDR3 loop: CASSLKAGNEQFF. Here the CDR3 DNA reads TGTGCCAGCTCACTCAAAGCAGGTAATGAGCAGTTCTTC.

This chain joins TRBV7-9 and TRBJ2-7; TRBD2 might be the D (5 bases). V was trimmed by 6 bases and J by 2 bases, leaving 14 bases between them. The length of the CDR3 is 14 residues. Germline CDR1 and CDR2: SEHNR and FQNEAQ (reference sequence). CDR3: CASSFGLEAYEQYF. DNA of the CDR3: TGTGCCAGCAGTTTTGGACTGGAGGCCTACGAGCAGTACTTC.

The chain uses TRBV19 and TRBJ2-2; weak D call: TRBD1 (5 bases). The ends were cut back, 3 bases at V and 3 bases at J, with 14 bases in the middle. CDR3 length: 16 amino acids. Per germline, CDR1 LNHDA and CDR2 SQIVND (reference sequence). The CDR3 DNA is TGTGCCAGTAGTATCTCACAGGTACTCGACACCGGGGAGCTGTTTTTT. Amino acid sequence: CASSISQVLDTGELFF.

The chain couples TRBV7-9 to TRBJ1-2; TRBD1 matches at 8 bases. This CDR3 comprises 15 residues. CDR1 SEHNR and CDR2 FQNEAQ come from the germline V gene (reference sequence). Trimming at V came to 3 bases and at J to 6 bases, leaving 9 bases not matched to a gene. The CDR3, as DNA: TGTGCCAGCAGCTTTTTAGACAGGGGTCAGGATGGCTACACCTTC. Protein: CASSFLDRGQDGYTF.

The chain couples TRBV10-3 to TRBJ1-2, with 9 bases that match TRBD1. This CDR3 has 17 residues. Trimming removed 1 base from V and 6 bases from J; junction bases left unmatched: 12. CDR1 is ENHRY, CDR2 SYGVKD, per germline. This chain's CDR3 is CAISEFRDQRQGDGYTF. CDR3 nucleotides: TGTGCCATCAGTGAGTTCCGTGATCAAAGACAGGGGGATGGCTACACCTTC.

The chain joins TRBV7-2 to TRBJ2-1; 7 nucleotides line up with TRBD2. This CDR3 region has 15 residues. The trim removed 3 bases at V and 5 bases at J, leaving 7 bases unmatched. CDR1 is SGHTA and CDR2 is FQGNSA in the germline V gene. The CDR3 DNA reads TGTGCCAGCAGCTTGTCACTAGCGAACAACAATGAGCAGTTCTTC. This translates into CASSLSLANNNEQFF.